Following are 29 T cell receptor beta chains from one sample sequenced in a study of cytomegalovirus exposure and HLA in healthy donors. The PCR made use of 60 Vbeta and 13 Jbeta primers. Only in-frame clones appear in the TCRdb table, and some are missing; sequencing was by immunoSEQ multiplex PCR. Of about 130,000 clones listed, over 70% were seen once; the top ten hold around 3.3%. Material for sequencing was PBMCs. These TCRs come from a woman in her 50s in good health and CMV-seronegative.

The chain links TRBV7-2 to TRBJ2-5; TRBD2 aligns across 10 bases. The V gene end was trimmed by 5 bases and the J gene end by 4 bases; junction bases not matched to a gene: 10. The CDR3 spans 16 residues. Germline V gene data show CDR1 as SGHTA and CDR2 as FQGNSA. The CDR3 spells CASSPRLAGFSETQYF. As DNA, the CDR3 is TGTGCCAGCAGCCCTAGACTAGCGGGTTTCTCAGAGACCCAGTACTTC. The variable domain in full, with the rest retrieved from reference TRBV7-2 and TRBJ2-5, is GAGVSQSPSNKVTEKGKDVELRCDPISGHTALYWYRQSLGQGLEFLIYFQGNSAPDKSGLPSDRFSAERTGGSVSTLTIQRTQQEDSAVYLCASSPRLAGFSETQYFGPGTRLLVL.

CDR3 bases: TGTGCCAGCAGCGTACCCCGACAGGGAGCCGTAGGGGATGAAAAACTGTTTTTT. This gives the protein CASSVPRQGAVGDEKLFF. The rearrangement links TRBV9 to TRBJ1-4; TRBD1 aligns across 7 bases. CDR3 size: 18 residues. The germline V gene has CDR1 SGDLS and CDR2 YYNGEE. V lost 1 base, J lost 6 bases, and 15 bases stayed unmatched.

The table lists this clone with a few counts. The rearrangement joins TRBV30 to TRBJ2-7; TRBD1 agrees at 11 bases. Per the germline V gene, CDR1 is GTSNPN and CDR2 is SVGIG (reference sequence). V was clipped by 6 bases and J by 4 bases; unmatched bases: 5. This CDR3 contains 13 residues. The chain's CDR3 is CACLGQGGYEQYF. The CDR3 DNA is TGTGCCTGCCTGGGACAGGGGGGGTACGAGCAGTACTTC.

The chain combines TRBV7-9 with TRBJ2-1; 7 nucleotides align to TRBD2. Germline V lookup: CDR1 SEHNR, CDR2 FQNEAQ (reference sequence). The CDR3 length is 14 residues. J gave up 6 bases and V 2 bases, and 4 bases lay outside the gene matches. The CDR3: CASSLTSVLNEQFF. DNA of the CDR3: TGTGCCAGCAGCTTAACTAGCGTCCTCAATGAGCAGTTCTTC.

In this sample, this clone turned up once. The chain is built from TRBV19 and TRBJ2-2; perhaps TRBD2 as D (6 bases). The CDR3 is 14 residues long. Trimming took 5 bases from V and 4 from J, leaving 11 bases between them. Germline-derived CDR1 and CDR2 are LNHDA and SQIVND (reference sequence). In DNA, the CDR3 is TGTGCCAGTAGTTACGGACTAATCACCGGGGAGCTGTTTTTT. It encodes CASSYGLITGELFF.

The rearrangement joins TRBV6-5 to TRBJ2-5; TRBD2 agrees at 9 bases. The CDR3 is made up of 15 amino acids. J gave up 5 bases and V 2 bases, and 6 bases lay outside the gene matches. The germline gives CDR1 MNHEY, CDR2 SVGAGI. The CDR3 sequence is CASSYNAGGGETQYF. The DNA of the CDR3 is TGTGCCAGCAGTTACAATGCGGGAGGGGGGGAGACCCAGTACTTC.

The rearrangement uses TRBV30 and TRBJ1-1, with unresolved D. The V gene's germline CDR1 is GTSNPN and CDR2 SVGIG (reference sequence). The CDR3 is 11 amino acids. Trimming stripped 3 bases from V and 12 bases from J, with 14 bases between. In DNA, the CDR3 is TGTGCCTGGAGGCAAGCACTGAAAACTTTCTTT. Translated: CAWRQALKTFF. Full variable domain (remainder filled in from reference TRBV30 and TRBJ1-1): SQTIHQWPATLVQPVGSPLSLECTVEGTSNPNLYWYRQAAGRGLQLLFYSVGIGQISSEVPQNLSASRPQDRQFILSSKKLLLSDSGFYLCAWRQALKTFFGQGTRLTVV.

The chain combines TRBV28 with TRBJ2-7, with TRBD1 as a possible D gene (7 bases). The ends were cut back, 5 bases at V and 2 bases at J, with 16 bases in the middle. The CDR3 sequence is 15 residues long. Germline V gives CDR1 MDHEN, CDR2 SYDVKM. This chain's CDR3 is CASSPGSRGAYEQYF. CDR3 nucleotides: TGTGCCAGCAGTCCCGGAAGCAGGGGGGCCTACGAGCAGTACTTC.

The V gene is TRBV28, the J gene TRBJ2-1; TRBD1 is a possible D gene (5 bases). The V and J ends lost 8 bases and 5 bases respectively, with 10 bases between them. The CDR3 extends over 12 amino acids. Germline lookup yields CDR1 MDHEN and CDR2 SYDVKM. The CDR3 DNA reads TGTGCCAGCCAGGGTCAAGACAATGAGCAGTTCTTC. Protein product: CASQGQDNEQFF.

V gene TRBV10-3 combines with J gene TRBJ2-3; 8 bases match TRBD1. V lost 6 bases, J lost 1 base, and 6 bases stayed unmatched. CDR1 and CDR2 from the germline V gene are ENHRY and SYGVKD. The CDR3 contains 15 residues. CDR3 bases: TGTGCCATCAGCCCGCCGACAGGGGGCACAGATACGCAGTATTTT. Protein: CAISPPTGGTDTQYF.

The chain links TRBV30 to TRBJ2-3, with a possible D match to TRBD1 (5 bases). The germline V gene has CDR1 GTSNPN and CDR2 SVGIG (reference sequence). The CDR3 sequence is 16 residues long. The ends were cut back, 0 bases at V and 0 bases at J, with 13 bases in the middle. This CDR3 reads CAWSVGQGMSTDTQYF. CDR3 DNA sequence: TGTGCCTGGAGTGTAGGGCAGGGCATGAGCACAGATACGCAGTATTTT.

This chain uses TRBV15 with TRBJ2-1, with 10 bases matching TRBD2. Germline loops: CDR1 LNHNV, CDR2 YYDKDF (reference sequence). The CDR3 is 14 residues long. J lost 6 bases, V lost 10 bases, and 9 bases had no gene match. The CDR3 nucleotides read TGTGCCAGCACAAGCGGGAGGGACTTCAATGAGCAGTTCTTC. Protein: CASTSGRDFNEQFF. The variable domain in full, completed from reference TRBV15 and TRBJ2-1, reads DAMVIQNPRYQVTQFGKPVTLSCSQTLNHNVMYWYQQKSSQAPKLLFHYYDKDFNNEADTPDNFQSRRPNTSFCFLDIRSPGLGDTAMYLCASTSGRDFNEQFFGPGTRLTVL.

This chain joins TRBV10-3 and TRBJ1-2, with a possible D match to TRBD1 (6 bases). Germline V CDR1 and CDR2: ENHRY, SYGVKD. Trimming stripped 6 bases from V and 0 bases from J, with 23 bases between. The CDR3 extends over 18 amino acids. The CDR3 DNA reads TGTGCCATCAGCATCGGAAGGGACACAACCCAGACTAACTATGGCTACACCTTC. Its protein product is CAISIGRDTTQTNYGYTF.

There are a few counts of this clone. The rearrangement joins TRBV6-6 to TRBJ2-3, with D perhaps matching TRBD1 (6 bases). The germline CDR1 and CDR2 sequences are MNHNY and SVGAGI (reference sequence). CDR3 length equals 15 residues. Trimming stripped 2 bases from V and 0 bases from J, with 9 bases between. The DNA of the CDR3 is TGTGCCAGCAGTTACGGACAGACTAGCACAGATACGCAGTATTTT. As protein: CASSYGQTSTDTQYF.

The V gene is TRBV7-8, the J gene TRBJ1-5; D is unclear. Trimming removed 5 bases from V and 10 bases from J, with 18 bases in between. This CDR3 has 14 amino acids. The germline V gene has CDR1 SGHVS and CDR2 FQNEAQ. Here the CDR3 reads CASSLGRLQGPQHF. In DNA, the CDR3 is TGTGCCAGCAGCCTTGGCAGGCTTCAAGGACCCCAGCATTTT.

The chain joins TRBV5-5 to TRBJ2-7, with 7 bases fitting TRBD1. V trimming: 4 bases; J trimming: 0 bases; junction bases outside the gene matches: 4. CDR1 and CDR2 (germline): SGHKS, YYEKEE (reference sequence). This CDR3 has 14 amino acids. CDR3 loop: CASSLGQISYEQYF. The CDR3 DNA is TGTGCCAGCAGCCTGGGACAGATCTCCTACGAGCAGTACTTC. Full variable domain (remainder filled in from reference TRBV5-5 and TRBJ2-7): DAGVTQSPTHLIKTRGQQVTLRCSPISGHKSVSWYQQVLGQGPQFIFQYYEKEERGRGNFPDRFSARQFPNYSSELNVNALLLGDSALYLCASSLGQISYEQYFGPGTRLTVT.

The sample holds a few counts of this clone. The gene calls are TRBV30 and TRBJ2-1; 9 bases are a match to TRBD2. CDR1 is GTSNPN, CDR2 SVGIG, per germline (reference sequence). CDR3 size: 14 residues. The junction had 3 bases not matched to a gene; V was cut back by 6 bases and J by 0 bases. The DNA for the CDR3 is TGTGCCTGTCCGACTAGCGGCTCCTACAATGAGCAGTTCTTC. Its translation is CACPTSGSYNEQFF.

This clone turned up a few times. The rearrangement joins TRBV7-9 to TRBJ2-3; D is undetermined. V lost 5 bases and J 5 bases, leaving 17 bases between the germline ends. This CDR3 has 15 amino acids. Germline CDR1 is SEHNR and CDR2 is FQNEAQ (reference sequence). The CDR3 loop reads CASSHRRFGKDTQYF. The CDR3 nucleotides read TGTGCCAGCAGCCATCGGAGATTCGGAAAAGATACGCAGTATTTT.

The gene calls are TRBV11-2 and TRBJ2-7, with TRBD1 matching over 9 bases. Per germline, CDR1 SGHAT and CDR2 FQNNGV. This CDR3 is built from 15 residues. Germline trimming cut 3 bases from V and 6 bases from J; bases unmatched to any gene: 9. The CDR3 spells CASSLRDREPPEQYF. The CDR3 nucleotides are TGTGCCAGCAGCTTGAGGGACAGGGAGCCGCCCGAGCAGTACTTC.

The CDR3: CASSILARGSGNTIYF. CDR3 bases: TGTGCCAGTAGTATACTCGCCAGGGGGAGCGGAAACACCATATATTTT. The chain combines TRBV19 with TRBJ1-3; 7 bases are shared with TRBD1. The CDR3 extends over 16 amino acids. With 2 bases clipped from V and 4 bases from J, the junction kept 8 bases outside the gene matches. The germline V gene encodes CDR1 LNHDA and CDR2 SQIVND (reference sequence). Variable domain in full (rest from reference TRBV19 and TRBJ1-3): DGGITQSPKYLFRKEGQNVTLSCEQNLNHDAMYWYRQDPGQGLRLIYYSQIVNDFQKGDIAEGYSVSREKKESFPLTVTSAQKNPTAFYLCASSILARGSGNTIYFGEGSWLTVV.

J is TRBJ2-6 and V is TRBV5-1; D is uncertain. The CDR3 consists of 16 residues. Trimming stripped 7 bases from V and 4 bases from J, with 18 bases between. Germline V gene sequence: CDR1 SGHRS, CDR2 YFSETQ. In DNA form, the CDR3 reads TGCGCCAGCTACCCCACAGCCCAGGCCGGGGCCAACGTCCTGACTTTC. Translating it yields CASYPTAQAGANVLTF.

V and J are TRBV2 and TRBJ2-1, with TRBD2 identical over 11 bases. Germline values: CDR1 SNHLY, CDR2 FYNNEI. The CDR3 contains 16 residues. V shed 6 bases, J shed 0 bases, and the junction held 4 bases outside the gene matches. The CDR3: CASRPGLAGSYNEQFF. CDR3 bases: TGTGCCAGCAGGCCTGGACTAGCGGGCTCCTACAATGAGCAGTTCTTC.

The rearrangement links TRBV11-1 to TRBJ2-7; 13 bases are a match to TRBD2. This CDR3 has 14 amino acids. Germline V gene lookup returns CDR1 SGHAT and CDR2 FQDESV (reference sequence). V lost 4 bases and J lost 4; bases outside the gene matches: 1. The CDR3 sequence: CASSWTSGSYEQYF. CDR3 in DNA: TGTGCCAGCAGCTGGACTAGCGGGAGTTACGAGCAGTACTTC. The whole variable domain, remainder taken from reference TRBV11-1 and TRBJ2-7, is EAEVAQSPRYKITEKSQAVAFWCDPISGHATLYWYRQILGQGPELLVQFQDESVVDDSQLPKDRFSAERLKGVDSTLKIQPAELGDSAMYLCASSWTSGSYEQYFGPGTRLTVT.

This sequence joins TRBV7-9 and TRBJ2-3, with 8 bases aligning to TRBD1. There are 14 residues in the CDR3. V dropped 2 bases and J dropped 6; count of bases not matched to a gene: 4. From germline, CDR1 is SEHNR and CDR2 FQNEAQ (reference sequence). CDR3: CASSLRDRRDTQYF. The CDR3 DNA follows: TGTGCCAGCAGCTTAAGGGACAGGAGGGATACGCAGTATTTT. Full variable domain (remainder filled in from reference TRBV7-9 and TRBJ2-3): DTGVSQNPRHKITKRGQNVTFRCDPISEHNRLYWYRQTLGQGPEFLTYFQNEAQLEKSRLLSDRFSAERPKGSFSTLEIQRTEQGDSAMYLCASSLRDRRDTQYFGPGTRLTVL.

The chain recombines TRBV7-8 with TRBJ2-7; TRBD2 is a possible D gene (6 bases). There are 14 residues in the CDR3. The germline V gene encodes CDR1 SGHVS and CDR2 FQNEAQ. V gave up 6 bases and J gave up 0 bases, with 12 bases separating them. The CDR3 DNA follows: TGTGCCAGCAGGCCTAGCGTTAGCTCCTACGAGCAGTACTTC. Protein sequence: CASRPSVSSYEQYF.

V is TRBV5-4 and J is TRBJ2-5; 8 bases map to TRBD2. The V segment lost 4 bases and the J segment 2 bases; nucleotides outside the gene matches: 13. Germline loops: CDR1 SGHNT, CDR2 YYREEE (reference sequence). This CDR3 spans 17 amino acids. This CDR3 reads CASSLGGGSGAQETQYF. DNA for the CDR3: TGTGCCAGCAGCCTCGGGGGGGGTAGCGGGGCACAAGAGACCCAGTACTTC.

As regards this clone: The junction departs from the called germline gene at one end, perhaps through a read error. The chain employs TRBV7-9 and TRBJ1-1, with D perhaps TRBD1 (5 bases). Germline values: CDR1 SEHNR, CDR2 FQNEAQ (reference sequence). CDR3 length: 12 residues. In DNA form, the CDR3 reads TGTTCCAGCGGAGGGGAGGACACTGAAGCTTTCTTT. Protein: CSSGGEDTEAFF.

The CDR3 DNA is TGTGCCAGCAGCCAAGTGATTGGAGGGCAGAAAGTGTACAATGAGCAGTTCTTC. It is translated as CASSQVIGGQKVYNEQFF. The chain links TRBV4-2 to TRBJ2-1; D is possibly TRBD2 (6 bases). Germline lookup yields CDR1 LGHNA and CDR2 YNFKEQ. V shed 1 base and J shed 4 bases, with 20 bases lying between them. CDR3 length: 18 amino acids.

V is TRBV5-1 and J is TRBJ1-1, with D perhaps matching TRBD1 (5 bases). The length of the CDR3 is 15 residues. V lost 0 bases and J lost 4, with 13 bases in between. CDR1 is SGHRS, CDR2 YFSETQ, per germline. For the CDR3, the DNA is TGCGCCAGCAGCTTGGAGGGGAGGGAGGGCACTGAAGCTTTCTTT. Translating gives CASSLEGREGTEAFF.